Listed here is a single T cell receptor (beta chain). The data are from a study of cytomegalovirus exposure and HLA in healthy donors. With 0 bases removed from V and 3 bases from J, the gap between germline ends came to 14 bases. Germline values: CDR1 SGDLS, CDR2 YYNGEE. This CDR3 is built from 16 residues. The PCR was carried out with 60 Vbeta primers and 13 Jbeta primers. Measured with immunoSEQ multiplex PCR; TCRdb has only the in-frame clones, and not every one. The sample lists more than 110,000 clones; around two thirds were seen once. The clonotype originates from a woman in her sixties in good health and CMV-seropositive. The sample comprised PBMCs. This chain joins TRBV9 and TRBJ2-3, with D possibly being TRBD2 (6 bases). CDR3 nucleotides: TGTGCCAGCAGCGTAGGCGGCGGGATCGAAACAGATACGCAGTATTTT. Translation gives CASSVGGGIETDTQYF.